The 22 T cell receptor beta chains below were found in one sample sequenced in a study of blood T cell dynamics during melanoma immunotherapy. The assay was immunoSEQ multiplex PCR, and TCRdb's table has in-frame clones only and misses some. This sample has several thousand clones, with around nine tenths found just once. Time point here: week 3, after first cycle of checkpoint inhibitor. Sequencing used blood, obtained from a patient treated with checkpoint blockade. All receptors derive from a human donor with melanoma.

The chain links TRBV6-5 to TRBJ1-3, with 7 bases that match TRBD1. The germline V gene encodes CDR1 MNHEY and CDR2 SVGAGI. Trimming took 5 bases from V and 0 from J; bases not matched to a gene: 4. The CDR3 has 15 amino acids. The CDR3 sequence is CASSATGVSGNTIYF. CDR3 coding DNA: TGTGCCAGCAGTGCCACAGGGGTCTCTGGAAACACCATATATTTT.

This chain connects TRBV5-5 to TRBJ2-2, with 11 nucleotides matching TRBD2. V lost 4 bases to trimming and J lost 1 base; unmatched junction nucleotides: 6. CDR3 length equals 17 residues. Germline V gene sequence: CDR1 SGHKS, CDR2 YYEKEE (reference sequence). The DNA for the CDR3 is TGTGCCAGCAGCCGAAGACTAGCGGGACAGAACACCGGGGAGCTGTTTTTT. Translated, it gives CASSRRLAGQNTGELFF.

This clone appeared a few times. The rearrangement links TRBV7-3 to TRBJ2-7, with 11 bases lining up with TRBD2. With 4 bases clipped from V and 7 bases from J, the junction kept 6 bases outside the gene matches. The CDR3 spans 14 residues. Germline CDR1 and CDR2: SGHTA and FQGTGA. CDR3 sequence reads: CASSSGTSGSEQYF. The DNA of the CDR3 is TGTGCCAGCAGCTCCGGGACTAGCGGAAGTGAGCAGTACTTC.

This clone was seen only a few times. The V gene is TRBV7-3, the J gene TRBJ2-2; D uncertain. The CDR3 has 15 residues. CDR1 and CDR2 (germline): SGHTA, FQGTGA. V dropped 6 bases and J dropped 1 base, with 12 bases sitting between them. As DNA, the CDR3 is TGTGCCAGCAGTTTTTTCGGCCTGAACACCGGGGAGCTGTTTTTT. Protein: CASSFFGLNTGELFF.

V is TRBV2 and J is TRBJ1-1, with 7 bases matching TRBD1. The CDR3 totals 16 residues. V shed 5 bases and J 0 bases; nucleotides not matched to a gene: 9. Germline V gene lookup returns CDR1 SNHLY and CDR2 FYNNEI. CDR3 sequence (DNA): TGTGCCAGCAGTTGGACAGGCGAGGACCTGAACACTGAAGCTTTCTTT. This gives the protein CASSWTGEDLNTEAFF.

The chain has TRBV7-8 and TRBJ1-1, with 7 bases lining up with TRBD1. Per germline, CDR1 SGHVS and CDR2 FQNEAQ. Unmatched junction bases numbered 4, after V lost 3 bases and J lost 6 bases. The CDR3 is made up of 13 amino acids. The chain's CDR3 is CASSFDRESEAFF. The CDR3 region has the DNA TGTGCCAGCAGCTTTGACAGGGAATCTGAAGCTTTCTTT.

J is TRBJ1-2 and V is TRBV30; D is perhaps TRBD1 (6 bases). Germline-derived CDR1 and CDR2 are GTSNPN and SVGIG (reference sequence). V lost 3 bases and J 7 bases, leaving 12 bases between the germline ends. CDR3 length equals 12 residues. CDR3 in amino acids: CAWSSGVGGYTF. In nucleotides, the CDR3 is TGTGCCTGGAGCTCAGGGGTGGGTGGCTACACCTTC.

The chain has TRBV7-6 and TRBJ1-2, with D tentatively TRBD1 (6 bases). CDR1 and CDR2 from the germline V gene are SGHVS and FNYEAQ. Trimming pared 6 bases from V and 7 bases from J, leaving 15 bases between. This CDR3 has 13 residues. CDR3 sequence: CASSTIGGGGYTF. The CDR3 DNA sequence: TGTGCCAGCAGTACGATTGGAGGGGGTGGCTACACCTTC.

The rearrangement links TRBV7-2 to TRBJ2-4, with 7 bases aligning to TRBD1. The V segment lost 7 bases and the J segment 3 bases; nucleotides outside the gene matches: 3. The CDR3 contains 13 residues. CDR1 is SGHTA, CDR2 FQGNSA, per germline. As DNA, the CDR3 is TGTGCCAGCAAGGACAGGTTCAAAAACATTCAGTACTTC. Translated: CASKDRFKNIQYF.

The J gene is TRBJ2-5, the V gene TRBV19, with TRBD2 matching over 8 bases. J lost 1 base, V lost 2 bases, and 6 bases had no gene match. This CDR3 is built from 16 residues. The germline V gene has CDR1 LNHDA and CDR2 SQIVND (reference sequence). The CDR3 loop is CASSIYGGGFQETQYF. The CDR3 region has the DNA TGTGCCAGTAGTATATATGGCGGGGGGTTCCAAGAGACCCAGTACTTC.

A few counts support this clone. The J gene is TRBJ2-4, the V gene TRBV4-2; 7 bases match TRBD1. CDR1 and CDR2 from the germline V gene are LGHNA and YNFKEQ. This CDR3 is 18 amino acids long. After removal of 6 bases from V and 0 bases from J, the junction contained 14 bases not matched to a gene. CDR3 sequence: CASRSSTGERLAKNIQYF. DNA for the CDR3: TGTGCCAGCAGAAGTTCAACAGGGGAAAGACTAGCCAAAAACATTCAGTACTTC.

The chain couples TRBV28 to TRBJ2-7, with 13 bases fitting TRBD2. This CDR3 spans 20 amino acids. J lost 2 bases, V lost 6 bases, and 19 bases had no gene match. CDR1 MDHEN and CDR2 SYDVKM come from the germline V gene. In nucleotides, the CDR3 is TGTGCCAGCAGCCTCTTGGGTGCCGGCGGGGGACTAGCGGGACCCTACGAGCAGTACTTC. It yields the protein CASSLLGAGGGLAGPYEQYF.

V usage is TRBV7-2 and J usage is TRBJ2-1; perhaps D is TRBD1 or TRBD2 (5 bases each). Trimming removed 4 bases at V and 3 bases at J, with 13 bases between. The CDR3 extends over 15 amino acids. The germline CDR1 and CDR2 sequences are SGHTA and FQGNSA. The CDR3 nucleotides read TGTGCCAGCAGCTCCTCCGGGACGAGCTACAATGAGCAGTTCTTC. Translated, it gives CASSSSGTSYNEQFF.

The chain is built from TRBV7-2 and TRBJ1-5; TRBD1 might be the D (5 bases). CDR1 and CDR2 (germline): SGHTA, FQGNSA. The length of the CDR3 is 16 residues. The germline V and J ends were trimmed by 2 bases and 7 bases, with 18 bases remaining between them. The CDR3 loop reads CASSLLGYGAGQPQHF. The CDR3 DNA follows: TGTGCCAGCAGCTTATTAGGTTACGGGGCGGGACAGCCCCAGCATTTT.

Comments on this clone: The junction does not match germline at one end; this may be a read error. The CDR3 DNA reads TGTGCCAGCAGGAGGGGACAGGGTCCCTATAATGAGCAGTTCTTC. Translating it yields CASRRGQGPYNEQFF. V and J are TRBV9 and TRBJ2-1; 9 bases are a match to TRBD1. CDR1 is SGDLS, CDR2 YYNGEE, per germline. This CDR3 is 15 amino acids long.

The chain employs TRBV6-6 and TRBJ1-4; D unresolved. CDR1 and CDR2 (germline): MNHNY, SVGAGI (reference sequence). The CDR3 is 12 residues long. With 8 bases removed from V and 6 bases from J, the gap between germline ends came to 10 bases. CDR3 loop: CASRGGDEKLFF. CDR3 DNA sequence: TGTGCCAGCCGTGGAGGAGATGAAAAACTGTTTTTT.

The chain combines TRBV6-1 with TRBJ1-6; D is ambiguous. The CDR3 spans 14 residues. CDR1 is MNHNS, CDR2 SASEGT, per germline. The CDR3 spells CSSTRGPDNSPLHF. The CDR3 DNA sequence: TGTTCCTCGACCCGGGGTCCGGATAATTCACCCCTCCACTTT.

The chain has TRBV18 and TRBJ2-7; 10 bases line up with TRBD2. CDR1 is KGHSH and CDR2 is LQKENI in the germline V gene. This CDR3 has 16 amino acids. The ends lost 3 bases at V and 3 bases at J; junction bases unmatched: 8. In DNA form, the CDR3 reads TGTGCCAGCTCACCCCCTAGCGGGGGAAACTTCTACGAGCAGTACTTC. This sequence encodes CASSPPSGGNFYEQYF.

The chain has TRBV5-4 and TRBJ2-1, with 10 bases fitting TRBD2. The germline V gene has CDR1 SGHNT and CDR2 YYREEE (reference sequence). This CDR3 is 14 amino acids long. Trimming removed 4 bases from V and 7 bases from J; junction bases left unmatched: 5. The CDR3 coding sequence is TGTGCCAGCAGCCTTAGCGGGAGGATGAATGAGCAGTTCTTC. Translated: CASSLSGRMNEQFF.

The chain employs TRBV11-3 and TRBJ2-2; weak D call: TRBD1 (6 bases). Trimming shortened V by 3 bases and J by 1 base, and 9 bases separated the two germline ends. Germline CDR1 SGHNT, CDR2 YENEEA. The CDR3 consists of 15 residues. The CDR3 nucleotides read TGTGCCAGCAGCTTCTCACAGGGGAACACCGGGGAGCTGTTTTTT. Its translation: CASSFSQGNTGELFF. Full variable domain (remainder filled in from reference TRBV11-3 and TRBJ2-2): EAGVVQSPRYKIIEKKQPVAFWCNPISGHNTLYWYLQNLGQGPELLIRYENEEAVDDSQLPKDRFSAERLKGVDSTLKIQPAELGDSAVYLCASSFSQGNTGELFFGEGSRLTVL.

The gene calls are TRBV2 and TRBJ2-7; 13 bases agree with TRBD2. With V trimmed by 7 bases and J by 2 bases, 17 bases remained unmatched. The germline V gene encodes CDR1 SNHLY and CDR2 FYNNEI. The CDR3 runs to 19 residues. The CDR3 DNA is TGTGCCAGCACAGAGTTAGGACGGCCGGGACTAGCGGGAACCTACGAGCAGTACTTC. This sequence encodes CASTELGRPGLAGTYEQYF.

This chain uses TRBV7-2 with TRBJ2-7, with D possibly being TRBD2 (6 bases). Looked up from germline, CDR1 is SGHTA and CDR2 is FQGNSA. The V end was cut by 2 bases, the J end by 3 bases, with 20 bases between. This CDR3 contains 17 residues. CDR3 DNA: TGTGCCAGCAGCTTAAAGAGGCCTACCGGGAGATTCTACGAGCAGTACTTC. It is translated as CASSLKRPTGRFYEQYF.